This T cell receptor beta chain was recorded in a study of early T cells in non-severe SARS-CoV-2 infection. The CDR3 has 13 amino acids. The V and J ends lost 6 bases and 8 bases, in that order; junction bases with no gene match: 4. This clonotype has at least ten counts. Its antigen remains unknown. cDNA molecules, individually, were tagged with unique molecular identifiers. TCRdb ran MiXCR on the 5' RACE reads and lists one entry per CDR3 protein. The table includes more than 45,000 distinct CDR3 sequences, around 12% detected once. Study-wide points: Comparison of clonotypes with VDJdb favored anti-spike CD8 responses while missing private and CD4 specificities.

The origin of this receptor is an adult who was a healthcare worker with PCR-confirmed SARS-CoV-2 infection or an uninfected control (not recorded which). The V and J genes are TRBV12-3 or TRBV12-4 and TRBJ1-6, with 7 bases identical to TRBD1. Sequencing was done on a sample of whole blood. The CDR3 sequence: CASRGQPHSPLHF. The CDR3 nucleotides are TGTGCCAGCAGGGGACAGCCCCATTCACCCCTCCACTTT.